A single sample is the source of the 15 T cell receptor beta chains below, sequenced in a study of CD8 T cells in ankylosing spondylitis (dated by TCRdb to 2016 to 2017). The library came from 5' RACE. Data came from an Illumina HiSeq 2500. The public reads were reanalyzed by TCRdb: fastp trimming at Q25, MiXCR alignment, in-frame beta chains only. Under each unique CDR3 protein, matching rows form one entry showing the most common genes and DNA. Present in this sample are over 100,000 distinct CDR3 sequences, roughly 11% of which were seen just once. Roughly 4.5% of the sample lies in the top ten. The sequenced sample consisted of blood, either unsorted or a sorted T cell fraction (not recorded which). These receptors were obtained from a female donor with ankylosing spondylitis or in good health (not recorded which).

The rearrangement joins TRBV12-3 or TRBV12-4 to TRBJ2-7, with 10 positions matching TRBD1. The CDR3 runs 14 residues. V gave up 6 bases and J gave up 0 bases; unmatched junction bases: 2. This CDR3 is CASRTGGISYEQYF. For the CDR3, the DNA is TGTGCCAGCAGGACAGGGGGCATCTCCTACGAGCAGTACTTC.

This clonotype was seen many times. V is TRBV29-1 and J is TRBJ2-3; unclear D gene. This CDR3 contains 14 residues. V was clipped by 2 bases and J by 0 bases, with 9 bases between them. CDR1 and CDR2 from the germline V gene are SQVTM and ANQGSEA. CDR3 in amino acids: CSVESRASTDTQYF. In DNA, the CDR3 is TGCAGCGTTGAATCGCGCGCTAGCACAGATACGCAGTATTTT.

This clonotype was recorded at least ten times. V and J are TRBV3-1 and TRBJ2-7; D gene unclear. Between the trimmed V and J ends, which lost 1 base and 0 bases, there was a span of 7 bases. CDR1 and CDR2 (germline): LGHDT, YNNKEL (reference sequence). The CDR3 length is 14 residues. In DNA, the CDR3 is TGTGCCAGCAGCCAAGGCGACATCTCCTACGAGCAGTACTTC. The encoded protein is CASSQGDISYEQYF.

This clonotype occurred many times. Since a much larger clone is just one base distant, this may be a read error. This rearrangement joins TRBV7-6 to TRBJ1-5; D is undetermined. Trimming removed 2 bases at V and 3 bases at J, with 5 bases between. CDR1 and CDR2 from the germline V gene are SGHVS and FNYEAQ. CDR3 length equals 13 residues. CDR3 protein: CASSLSPNQPQHF. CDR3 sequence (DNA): TGTGCCAGCAGCTTATCCCCCAATCAGCCCCAGCATTTT.

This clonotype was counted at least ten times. The CDR3 loop reads CASSQVPGRNYGYTF. The CDR3 bases are TGTGCCAGCAGCCAAGTTCCGGGACGGAACTATGGCTACACCTTC. The chain links TRBV3-1 to TRBJ1-2; maybe TRBD1 (5 bases). The V gene lost 1 base and the J gene lost 2 bases, with 11 bases spanning the gap. In germline, CDR1 is LGHDT, CDR2 YNNKEL (reference sequence). The CDR3 has 15 residues.

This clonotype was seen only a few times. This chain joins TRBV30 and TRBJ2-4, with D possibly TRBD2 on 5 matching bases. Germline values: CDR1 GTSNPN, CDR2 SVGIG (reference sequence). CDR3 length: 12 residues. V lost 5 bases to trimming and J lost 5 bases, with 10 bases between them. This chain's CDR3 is CAWAASQNIQYF. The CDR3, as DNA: TGTGCCTGGGCGGCTAGCCAAAACATTCAGTACTTC.

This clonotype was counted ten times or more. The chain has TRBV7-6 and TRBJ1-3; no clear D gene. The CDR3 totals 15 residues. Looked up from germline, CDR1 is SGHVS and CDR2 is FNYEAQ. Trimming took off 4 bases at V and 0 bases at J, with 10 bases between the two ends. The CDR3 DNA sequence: TGTGCCAGCAGCTCGTCGGGCCTCTCTGGAAACACCATATATTTT. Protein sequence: CASSSSGLSGNTIYF.

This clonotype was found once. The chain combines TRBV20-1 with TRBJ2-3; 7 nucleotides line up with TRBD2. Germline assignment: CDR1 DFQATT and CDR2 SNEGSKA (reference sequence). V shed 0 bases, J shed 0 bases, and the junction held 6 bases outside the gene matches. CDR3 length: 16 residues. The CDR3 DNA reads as TGCAGTGCTAGAGAAATAACTAGCGAAAGCACAGATACGCAGTATTTT. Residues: CSAREITSESTDTQYF.

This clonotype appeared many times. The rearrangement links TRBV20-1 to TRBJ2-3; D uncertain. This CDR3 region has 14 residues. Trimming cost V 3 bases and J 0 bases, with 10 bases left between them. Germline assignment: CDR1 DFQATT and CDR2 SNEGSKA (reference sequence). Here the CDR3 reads CSASPTPSTDTQYF. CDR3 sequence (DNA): TGCAGTGCTAGCCCGACTCCTAGCACAGATACGCAGTATTTT.

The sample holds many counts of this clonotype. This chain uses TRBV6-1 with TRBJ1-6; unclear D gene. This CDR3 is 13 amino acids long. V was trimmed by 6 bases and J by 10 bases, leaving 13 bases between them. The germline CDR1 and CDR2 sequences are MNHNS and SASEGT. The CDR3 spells CASRPPVPSPLHF. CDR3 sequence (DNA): TGTGCCAGCAGACCCCCAGTACCCTCACCCCTCCACTTT.

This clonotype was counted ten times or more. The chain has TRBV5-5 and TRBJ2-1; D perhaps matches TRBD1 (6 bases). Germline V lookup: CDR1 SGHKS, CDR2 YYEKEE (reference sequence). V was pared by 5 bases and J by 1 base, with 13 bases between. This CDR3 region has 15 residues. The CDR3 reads CASRFGQRSYNEQFF. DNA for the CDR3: TGTGCCAGCAGATTCGGACAGAGGTCCTACAATGAGCAGTTCTTC.

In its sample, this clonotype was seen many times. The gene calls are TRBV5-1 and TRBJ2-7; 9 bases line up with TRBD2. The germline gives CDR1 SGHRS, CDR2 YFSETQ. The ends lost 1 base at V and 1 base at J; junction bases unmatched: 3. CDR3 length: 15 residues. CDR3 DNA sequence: TGCGCCAGCAGCTTGACTCTAGCGGGATCCTACGAGCAGTACTTC. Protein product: CASSLTLAGSYEQYF. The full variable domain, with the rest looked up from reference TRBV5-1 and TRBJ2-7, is KAGVTQTPRYLIKTRGQQVTLSCSPISGHRSVSWYQQTPGQGLQFLFEYFSETQRNKGNFPGRFSGRQFSNSRSEMNVSTLELGDSALYLCASSLTLAGSYEQYFGPGTRLTVT.

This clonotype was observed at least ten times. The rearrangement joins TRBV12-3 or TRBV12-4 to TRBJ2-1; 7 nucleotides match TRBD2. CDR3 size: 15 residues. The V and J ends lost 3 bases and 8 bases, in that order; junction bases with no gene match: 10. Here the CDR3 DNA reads TGTGCCAGCAGTTTTAGGGCGGGAGCGGACTATGAGCAGTTCTTC. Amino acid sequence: CASSFRAGADYEQFF.

CDR3 loop: CASSPQGEETQYF. CDR3 in DNA: TGTGCCAGCTCACCACAGGGGGAAGAGACCCAGTACTTC. The chain uses TRBV18 and TRBJ2-5; D is perhaps TRBD1 (6 bases). Between the trimmed V and J ends, which lost 1 base and 3 bases, there was a span of 6 bases. Germline loops: CDR1 KGHSH, CDR2 LQKENI. The CDR3 contains 13 residues.

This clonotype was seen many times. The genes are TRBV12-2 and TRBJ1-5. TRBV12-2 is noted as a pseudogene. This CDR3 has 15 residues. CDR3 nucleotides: TGTGCAAGTCGCTTAGCGGGGGAAGTAGGGCAGCCCCAGCATTTT. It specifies CASRLAGEVGQPQHF.